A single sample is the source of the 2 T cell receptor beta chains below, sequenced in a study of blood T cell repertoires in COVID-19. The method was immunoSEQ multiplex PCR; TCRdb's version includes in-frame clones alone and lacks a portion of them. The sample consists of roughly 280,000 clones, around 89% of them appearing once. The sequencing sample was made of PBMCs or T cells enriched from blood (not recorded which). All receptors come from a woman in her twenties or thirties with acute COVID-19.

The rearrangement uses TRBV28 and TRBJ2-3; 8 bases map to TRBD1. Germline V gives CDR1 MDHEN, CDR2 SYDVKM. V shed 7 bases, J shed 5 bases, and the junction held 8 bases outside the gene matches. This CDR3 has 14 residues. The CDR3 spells CASKSGGEVDTQYF. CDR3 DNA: TGTGCCAGCAAGTCAGGGGGCGAAGTAGATACGCAGTATTTT.

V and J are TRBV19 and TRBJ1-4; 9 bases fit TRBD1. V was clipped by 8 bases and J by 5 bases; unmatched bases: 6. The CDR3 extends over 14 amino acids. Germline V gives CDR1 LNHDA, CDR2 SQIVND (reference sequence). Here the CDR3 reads CASRLGQGNEKLFF. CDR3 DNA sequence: TGTGCCAGTCGGCTGGGACAGGGAAATGAAAAACTGTTTTTT.